This T cell receptor beta chain was observed in a study of graft-versus-host responses after intestinal transplantation (TCRdb year 2021). Study-level background: Recipients received multivisceral, liver-intestinal, or isolated intestinal transplants. Anti-thymocyte globulin induction was given to all recipients, followed by maintenance tacrolimus and steroids for 3 to 4 years. Bulk TCR-beta CDR3 sequencing was used to track graft-versus-host and host-versus-graft alloreactive T cell clones in the graft, circulation and bone marrow after intestinal transplantation. To identify alloreactive clones, pre-transplant mixed lymphocyte reaction products were sequenced and then compared with unstimulated pre-transplant donor and recipient T cells. The cohort enrolled 20 to 30 intestinal transplant recipients, one of whom was a retransplant, and a few patients without pretransplant specimens were excluded. A peak of at least 4% donor T cells among recipient peripheral blood mononuclear cells was the definition used for donor T cell macrochimerism. Samples from three later patients were sequenced in-house on an Illumina MiSeq with MiXCR processing rather than by the commercial service.

Preparation of the library involved the immunoSEQ multiplex PCR assay. In most patients, genomic DNA was isolated using the Qiagen DNeasy Blood and Tissue Kit and sent frozen to Adaptive Biotechnologies for TCR sequencing. Adaptive Biotechnologies carried out high-throughput TCR-beta CDR3 sequencing of genomic DNA for most patients. The study's processing was this. TCR sequencing data were retrieved from Adaptive's ImmunoSEQ software for 15 to 20 patients, whereas a few other patients were processed with MiXCR and VDJtools. CD4 versus CD8 sorting errors were corrected by removing sequences found in both subsets at a frequency ratio below 5:1. CDR3 nucleotide sequences shared between donor and recipient were removed because their origin could not be assigned. Alloreactive clones required at least 2-fold expansion over unstimulated cells and minimum CFSE-low frequency of 0.002% (template counts) or 0.001% (read counts). Clones were considered mappable if detected in sequenced pre-transplant spleen, lymph node, or MLR CFSE-low populations of the donor or recipient. The cumulative frequency of alloreactive clones was calculated as a percentage of all sequences, weighted by copy number. The table was pulled from immuneACCESS by TCRdb, which kept in-frame rearrangements only. Such tables lose some clones; where checked, under half of the loss comes from unresolved V genes, and the rest has no known cause. Clone size and V and J calls were adopted from that table, with D and trimming inferred from the DNA. Across this sample there are about 88,000 clones, with approximately 94% seen only once. The ten most abundant clones make up more than 0.15% of the sample.

Overall study outcomes, separate from this receptor: High GvH to HvG T cell clonal ratios were observed in the allografts of patients with donor T cell macrochimerism. GvH clones were detected in recipient bone marrow, and some of these GvH clones were observed earlier in ileal mucosa or blood, consistent with an intestinal mucosal origin. Early after transplant, declines in HvG clones were associated with peak levels of circulating GvH clones. The relatively low number and heterogeneity of intestinal transplant patients limited the conclusions.

The intended sense of this specimen's time point label: cells obtained before transplantation from donor or recipient. CD3+CD4+ and CD3+CD8+ populations were FACS-sorted from unstimulated pre-transplant donor and recipient cells taken from spleen or lymph nodes. Concerning this clone itself: The antigen it recognizes is unknown. The record has no base qualities; no much larger clone is one base away.

CDR1 is given as SGHRS and CDR2 as YFSETQ, both from the germline V gene. Spanning cysteine to phenylalanine, the CDR3 consists of 14 amino acids. Of the read, only the CDR3 DNA is kept; its 42 bases are in frame from base 1. V sheds 4 bases and J sheds 2 bases, leaving 12 bases between their ends. The material sequenced was unstimulated CD4+ T cells sorted from spleen or lymph node cells, taken before transplant. The chain was built from TRBV5-1 and TRBJ2-5, with the D gene uncertain. The TCR was taken from a human donor who was the organ donor for an intestinal transplant. The DNA sequence follows: TGCGCCAGCAGCCTGCTGGTCCTTCAAGAGACCCAGTACTTC. The resulting protein is CASSLLVLQETQYF.